These 28 T cell receptor beta chains originate from one sample sequenced in a study of blood T cell repertoires in COVID-19 (TCRdb year 2020). The library was obtained by the immunoSEQ multiplex PCR assay. Sourced from immuneACCESS, this table was stored by TCRdb with only in-frame sequences that have V and J called. A share of the clones is absent; for the studies checked, an unresolved V gene accounts for under half, and the remainder has no known explanation. A total of 15,000 to 20,000 clones appear in this sample, about four fifths of them only once. The top ten hold approximately 14% of the sample. The specimen sequenced was peripheral blood. The receptors come from a man in his forties with active or convalescent COVID-19.

The chain couples TRBV27 to TRBJ1-2; 7 nucleotides agree with TRBD1. Trimming cost V 5 bases and J 4 bases; bases outside gene matches: 7. Germline CDR1 MNHEY, CDR2 SMNVEV (reference sequence). The CDR3 totals 14 residues. CDR3 sequence reads: CASSPRTGPYGYTF. CDR3 coding DNA: TGTGCCAGCAGTCCCCGGACAGGCCCCTATGGCTACACCTTC.

The CDR3: CATSDSQGNSNQPQHF. The CDR3 DNA reads TGTGCCACCAGTGATTCACAGGGGAATAGCAATCAGCCCCAGCATTTT. This chain connects TRBV24-1 to TRBJ1-5; 7 positions agree with TRBD1. Germline CDR1 and CDR2: KGHDR and SFDVKD. After removal of 2 bases from V and 0 bases from J, the junction contained 3 bases not matched to a gene. This CDR3 has 16 amino acids.

The chain carries TRBV6-1 and TRBJ1-4, with 7 bases lining up with TRBD1. The CDR3 extends over 14 amino acids. V gave up 3 bases and J gave up 8 bases; unmatched junction bases: 6. CDR1 is MNHNS and CDR2 is SASEGT in the germline V gene. The CDR3 nucleotides are TGTGCCAGCAGTGAGAGACAGGGATTAGAAAAACTGTTTTTT. Translated: CASSERQGLEKLFF.

Only one count was recorded for this clone. CDR3 sequence: CASSPPSSYEQYF. As DNA, the CDR3 is TGTGCCAGCTCACCCCCGAGCTCCTACGAGCAGTACTTC. This chain links TRBV18 with TRBJ2-7; D is ambiguous. Germline CDR1 and CDR2: KGHSH and LQKENI. CDR3 length: 13 amino acids. Trimming pared 3 bases from V and 0 bases from J, leaving 6 bases between.

This clone was picked up a small number of times. The CDR3 nucleotides are TGTGCCAGCAGCCCAGGGGGAACGAACACCGGGGAGCTGTTTTTT. Translated, it gives CASSPGGTNTGELFF. This chain uses TRBV2 with TRBJ2-2, with 7 bases lining up with TRBD1. CDR3 length: 15 residues. Germline CDR1 is SNHLY and CDR2 is FYNNEI. Losses at the gene ends were 6 bases for V and 0 bases for J; bases not matched to a gene: 4.

The chain employs TRBV4-1 and TRBJ2-1; TRBD1 aligns across 7 bases. The CDR3 extends over 21 amino acids. V was pared by 2 bases and J by 9 bases, with 28 bases of the junction left unmatched. Germline CDR1 reads MGHRA; CDR2 reads YSYEKL. This chain's CDR3 is CASSQPRLLGPGGTGFGEQFF. CDR3 bases: TGCGCCAGCAGCCAACCCCGCCTGCTGGGGCCAGGGGGAACGGGTTTTGGTGAGCAGTTCTTC.

This chain links TRBV5-1 with TRBJ2-7; 9 bases are a match to TRBD1. The CDR3 has 14 amino acids. In germline, CDR1 is SGHRS, CDR2 YFSETQ. The V and J ends lost 2 bases and 5 bases, in that order; junction bases with no gene match: 5. The CDR3 reads CASSFPDRGHEQYF. In DNA, the CDR3 is TGCGCCAGCAGCTTCCCGGACAGGGGACACGAGCAGTACTTC.

This clone was found once. The chain carries TRBV4-1 and TRBJ1-1; D not certain. Germline V CDR1 and CDR2: MGHRA, YSYEKL. The CDR3 runs to 17 residues. Trimming removed 4 bases from V and 0 bases from J, with 18 bases in between. CDR3 amino acids: CASSPRLGVTMNTEAFF. The CDR3 nucleotides read TGCGCCAGCAGCCCAAGATTAGGAGTCACAATGAACACTGAAGCTTTCTTT.

CDR3 DNA: TGTGCCAGCAGCTTAGGCGCGTTCGGGGGGCTCACAGATACGCAGTATTTT. Protein sequence: CASSLGAFGGLTDTQYF. The chain recombines TRBV11-2 with TRBJ2-3; D might be TRBD2 (7 bases). Germline CDR1 reads SGHAT; CDR2 reads FQNNGV. Deletions cut 1 base from V and 2 bases from J, with 16 bases between. The CDR3 covers 17 residues.

CDR3 bases: TGCGCCAGCAGCCTCTTCCAAGAGACCCAGTACTTC. It specifies CASSLFQETQYF. The gene calls are TRBV5-1 and TRBJ2-5, with D unresolved. Germline V CDR1 and CDR2: SGHRS, YFSETQ. The V end lost 4 bases, the J end lost 1 base, and 5 bases lay between the germline ends. The CDR3 spans 12 residues.

The CDR3 DNA reads TGTGCCAGCAGACAGACGGGCAATCAGCCCCAGCATTTT. As protein: CASRQTGNQPQHF. This chain joins TRBV6-5 and TRBJ1-5; D not resolved. The CDR3 spans 13 residues. Trimming pared 6 bases from V and 2 bases from J, leaving 8 bases between. In germline, CDR1 is MNHEY, CDR2 SVGAGI.

The chain uses TRBV4-2 and TRBJ2-5; D possibly corresponds to TRBD2 (5 bases). CDR1 is LGHNA and CDR2 is YNFKEQ in the germline V gene. This CDR3 region has 16 residues. Trimming took off 2 bases at V and 0 bases at J, with 13 bases between the two ends. The CDR3 bases are TGTGCCAGCAGCCAATCTGGAGGCAGGAACCAAGAGACCCAGTACTTC. Protein: CASSQSGGRNQETQYF.

The CDR3 DNA follows: TGTGCCAGCTCACCCTTCGGACAGGGTTATGGCTACACCTTC. Translated, it gives CASSPFGQGYGYTF. The chain employs TRBV18 and TRBJ1-2; TRBD1 agrees at 8 bases. The germline gives CDR1 KGHSH, CDR2 LQKENI. V dropped 3 bases and J dropped 5; count of bases not matched to a gene: 5. The CDR3 is made up of 14 amino acids.

This chain uses TRBV6-5 with TRBJ1-4; tentative D call: TRBD1 (5 bases). This CDR3 contains 14 residues. V was shortened by 2 bases and J by 6 bases, with 10 bases between the two germline ends. The germline V gene encodes CDR1 MNHEY and CDR2 SVGAGI. The CDR3 loop is CASSYRGWDEKLFF. CDR3 bases: TGTGCCAGCAGTTACAGGGGATGGGATGAAAAACTGTTTTTT.

V gene TRBV29-1 combines with J gene TRBJ2-3; D perhaps matches TRBD1 (6 bases). Trimming took 4 bases from V and 2 from J, leaving 13 bases between them. Germline-derived CDR1 and CDR2 are SQVTM and ANQGSEA. This CDR3 contains 14 residues. DNA of the CDR3: TGCAGCGTTGTGGGTCAGGGGCTCACAGATACGCAGTATTTT. Encoded protein: CSVVGQGLTDTQYF.

The chain joins TRBV5-8 to TRBJ2-5, with D tentatively TRBD1 (6 bases). This CDR3 spans 16 amino acids. Trimming removed 4 bases at V and 3 bases at J, with 19 bases between. Germline assignment: CDR1 SGHTS and CDR2 YDEGEE. CDR3 DNA: TGTGCCAGCAGCCCCGGACAGTTGTGGGGAGAAGAGACCCAGTACTTC. Translated, it gives CASSPGQLWGEETQYF. Full variable domain (remainder filled in from reference TRBV5-8 and TRBJ2-5): EAGVTQSPTHLIKTRGQQATLRCSPISGHTSVYWYQQALGLGLQFLLWYDEGEERNRGNFPPRFSGRQFPNYSSELNVNALELEDSALYLCASSPGQLWGEETQYFGPGTRLLVL.

The gene calls are TRBV7-2 and TRBJ2-1, with 14 bases that match TRBD2. Germline loops: CDR1 SGHTA, CDR2 FQGNSA. The CDR3 contains 17 residues. The trim removed 3 bases at V and 12 bases at J, leaving 13 bases unmatched. Here the CDR3 DNA reads TGTGCCAGCAGCTTGAACTATAGGACTAGCGGGGGGATTGGGCAGTTCTTC. Translating gives CASSLNYRTSGGIGQFF.

The genes are TRBV3-1 (or the pseudogene TRBV3-2) and TRBJ2-7; 10 nucleotides agree with TRBD2. CDR1 and CDR2 (germline): LGHDT, YNNKEL (reference sequence). V lost 2 bases, J lost 3 bases, and 7 bases stayed unmatched. The CDR3 sequence is 16 residues long. The CDR3 region has the DNA TGTGCCAGCAGCCAATCTAGCGGGGGCCGTTACTACGAGCAGTACTTC. This codes for CASSQSSGGRYYEQYF.

The chain couples TRBV30 to TRBJ2-5; the match to TRBD1 covers 7 bases. The CDR3 is made up of 12 amino acids. Losses at the gene ends were 8 bases for V and 3 bases for J; bases not matched to a gene: 6. Germline assignment: CDR1 GTSNPN and CDR2 SVGIG (reference sequence). The CDR3 here is CATGDRKETQYF. In DNA form, the CDR3 reads TGTGCCACCGGGGACAGAAAAGAGACCCAGTACTTC.

The V gene is TRBV27, the J gene TRBJ1-6, with TRBD1 matching over 8 bases. The germline gives CDR1 MNHEY, CDR2 SMNVEV (reference sequence). This CDR3 is 17 amino acids long. V gave up 1 base and J gave up 9 bases; unmatched junction bases: 11. CDR3: CASSLFRQGPLGSPLHF. The CDR3 nucleotides are TGTGCCAGCAGTTTATTCCGACAGGGGCCTCTTGGTTCACCCCTCCACTTT.

This clone was recorded once. The CDR3 region is CASSSSQETQYF. The CDR3 DNA is TGTGCCAGCAGTTCCTCCCAAGAGACCCAGTACTTC. The chain recombines TRBV27 with TRBJ2-5; unclear D gene. This CDR3 is built from 12 residues. Germline values: CDR1 MNHEY, CDR2 SMNVEV (reference sequence). V lost 4 bases, J lost 1 base, and 4 bases lay in between.

The V gene is TRBV15, the J gene TRBJ2-5, with D perhaps matching TRBD1 (6 bases). Germline V lookup: CDR1 LNHNV, CDR2 YYDKDF (reference sequence). This CDR3 is built from 15 residues. V was clipped by 3 bases and J by 4 bases, with 15 bases between them. The chain's CDR3 is CATSSAQGGGETQYF. The DNA of the CDR3 is TGTGCCACCAGCAGCGCACAGGGTGGGGGAGAGACCCAGTACTTC.

CDR3 bases: TGTGCCAGCAGTTCAGGGGGCGTGTATCAGCCCCAGCATTTT. This encodes CASSSGGVYQPQHF. The V and J genes are TRBV28 and TRBJ1-5, with 8 bases that match TRBD1. The CDR3 spans 14 residues. Germline loops: CDR1 MDHEN, CDR2 SYDVKM. The trim removed 4 bases at V and 5 bases at J, leaving 4 bases unmatched. Filled out from reference TRBV28 and TRBJ1-5, the complete variable domain reads DVKVTQSSRYLVKRTGEKVFLECVQDMDHENMFWYRQDPGLGLRLIYFSYDVKMKEKGDIPEGYSVSREKKERFSLILESASTNQTSMYLCASSSGGVYQPQHFGDGTRLSIL.

This chain links TRBV7-9 with TRBJ1-5; D is uncertain. The CDR3 sequence is 15 residues long. Germline CDR1 is SEHNR and CDR2 is FQNEAQ (reference sequence). Deletions cut 4 bases from V and 1 base from J, with 11 bases between. Written as DNA, the CDR3 is TGTGCCAGCAGCTCAGGACTCACCAGCAATCAGCCCCAGCATTTT. Its translation is CASSSGLTSNQPQHF.

V and J are TRBV5-4 and TRBJ2-5; no firm D call. Germline CDR1 reads SGHNT; CDR2 reads YYREEE (reference sequence). The CDR3 is made up of 14 amino acids. The germline V and J ends were trimmed by 0 bases and 2 bases, with 8 bases remaining between them. CDR3 residues: CASSLVNTQETQYF. The CDR3 DNA reads TGTGCCAGCAGCTTGGTGAACACACAAGAGACCCAGTACTTC.

V gene TRBV7-9 combines with J gene TRBJ2-7; D is possibly TRBD2 (6 bases). CDR1 and CDR2 (germline): SEHNR, FQNEAQ (reference sequence). Trimming took 4 bases from V and 6 from J, leaving 16 bases between them. The CDR3 length is 14 residues. CDR3 nucleotide sequence: TGTGCCAGCAGCTCCGTGGGGCGGGGAGGCGAGCAGTACTTC. It encodes CASSSVGRGGEQYF.

This clone has just a few counts. V and J are TRBV9 and TRBJ1-2; 8 nucleotides line up with TRBD1. CDR1 SGDLS and CDR2 YYNGEE come from the germline V gene. J gave up 0 bases and V 3 bases, and 13 bases lay outside the gene matches. The CDR3 sequence is 18 residues long. The CDR3 nucleotides are TGTGCCAGCAGCGCGGGAGGCGGGACAGGAGTAACTAACTATGGCTACACCTTC. It yields the protein CASSAGGGTGVTNYGYTF.

This clone is labeled as medium-sized (0.01 to 0.1%). This chain links TRBV7-9 with TRBJ1-2; 10 bases agree with TRBD1. The CDR3 length is 15 residues. Germline V gene sequence: CDR1 SEHNR, CDR2 FQNEAQ (reference sequence). Losses at the gene ends were 5 bases for V and 6 bases for J; bases not matched to a gene: 9. The CDR3 loop is CASSPPWTGGDGYTF. The DNA of the CDR3 is TGTGCCAGCAGCCCCCCCTGGACAGGGGGTGATGGCTACACCTTC.